What follows are 13 T cell receptor beta chains derived from one specimen sequenced in a study of Ad26.COV2.S vaccination and SARS-CoV-2 variants. The protocol was immunoSEQ multiplex PCR, while the TCRdb copy is restricted to in-frame clones and leaves out a portion. Of roughly 380,000 clones in the sample, more than 75% were seen once. The treatment denotes: roughly 19 received Ad26.COV2.S at low or high dose, single or two shots; about 5 received placebo; per-sample allocation not given. Sampling was done on day 63 after the first vaccine or placebo injection. Here the sequenced sample was peripheral blood, taken in a trial of Ad26.COV2.S vaccine versus placebo. The receptors stem from a person between 18 and 60 years old who received the Ad26.COV2.S COVID-19 vaccine or a placebo.

Turning to this clone: This sample includes further DNA sequences coding for the same CDR3. The chain is built from TRBV5-4 and TRBJ2-7; TRBD1 agrees at 10 bases. The germline gives CDR1 SGHNT, CDR2 YYREEE (reference sequence). Losses at the gene ends were 0 bases for V and 4 bases for J; bases not matched to a gene: 1. The CDR3 is made up of 14 amino acids. CDR3 sequence (DNA): TGTGCCAGCAGCTTGGGACAGGGGGCTTACGAGCAGTACTTC. This encodes CASSLGQGAYEQYF.

V usage is TRBV5-1 and J usage is TRBJ2-3; no reliable D call. The V gene's germline CDR1 is SGHRS and CDR2 YFSETQ. CDR3 length: 13 amino acids. Trimming removed 7 bases at V and 2 bases at J, with 11 bases between. CDR3 loop: CASRRQSTDTQYF. In DNA form, the CDR3 reads TGCGCCAGCCGGCGGCAGTCCACAGATACGCAGTATTTT. The entire variable domain, with the rest obtained from reference TRBV5-1 and TRBJ2-3, is as follows: KAGVTQTPRYLIKTRGQQVTLSCSPISGHRSVSWYQQTPGQGLQFLFEYFSETQRNKGNFPGRFSGRQFSNSRSEMNVSTLELGDSALYLCASRRQSTDTQYFGPGTRLTVL.

The chain recombines TRBV6-5 with TRBJ2-6; D gene uncertain. The V and J ends lost 7 bases and 0 bases respectively, with 4 bases between them. The CDR3 has 13 residues. The V gene's germline CDR1 is MNHEY and CDR2 SVGAGI. The CDR3 nucleotides are TGTGCCAGCACCTACTCTGGGGCCAACGTCCTGACTTTC. Translated: CASTYSGANVLTF.

The chain carries TRBV28 and TRBJ1-2; possible D gene TRBD1, 5 bases. CDR1 and CDR2 (germline): MDHEN, SYDVKM. The CDR3 is 14 amino acids. V gave up 8 bases and J gave up 2 bases, with 15 bases separating them. The CDR3 nucleotides are TGTGCCAGCGTGGCGGGACCGACGAACTATGGCTACACCTTC. Translation gives CASVAGPTNYGYTF.

The rearrangement joins TRBV28 to TRBJ1-1, with D unresolved. The CDR3 sequence is 13 residues long. Germline-derived CDR1 and CDR2 are MDHEN and SYDVKM. Trimming pared 5 bases from V and 1 base from J, leaving 8 bases between. CDR3 in amino acids: CASSVWGNTEAFF. The CDR3 coding sequence is TGTGCCAGCAGTGTTTGGGGGAACACTGAAGCTTTCTTT.

The chain uses TRBV7-3 and TRBJ2-3; 11 bases agree with TRBD2. Germline CDR1 reads SGHTA; CDR2 reads FQGTGA. Losses at the gene ends were 5 bases for V and 2 bases for J; bases not matched to a gene: 6. This CDR3 is built from 16 residues. Here the CDR3 DNA reads TGTGCCAGCAGCCCTATAGCGGGGGGGAACACAGATACGCAGTATTTT. Protein: CASSPIAGGNTDTQYF.

The chain employs TRBV9 and TRBJ2-5, with D possibly matching TRBD1 (5 bases). In germline, CDR1 is SGDLS, CDR2 YYNGEE. The length of the CDR3 is 16 residues. The V and J ends lost 2 bases and 2 bases respectively, with 16 bases between them. This CDR3 reads CASSVYGQGGQETQYF. The CDR3 DNA sequence: TGTGCCAGCAGCGTGTATGGGCAGGGTGGTCAAGAGACCCAGTACTTC.

This chain connects TRBV4-3 to TRBJ2-7; tentative D call: TRBD2 (5 bases). Germline values: CDR1 LGHNA, CDR2 YSLEER. This CDR3 comprises 16 residues. V was pared by 1 base and J by 4 bases, with 17 bases between. CDR3: CASSQVYLAPEYEQYF. The CDR3 DNA sequence: TGCGCCAGCAGCCAAGTTTACTTAGCGCCTGAGTACGAGCAGTACTTC.

The V gene is TRBV29-1, the J gene TRBJ1-2, with D hard to call. V lost 4 bases and J 3 bases, leaving 9 bases between the germline ends. CDR1 is SQVTM and CDR2 is ANQGSEA in the germline V gene. The length of the CDR3 is 12 residues. CDR3 sequence (DNA): TGCAGCGTTGTTGGGAGGGACTATGGCTACACCTTC. Translation gives CSVVGRDYGYTF.

The chain employs TRBV18 and TRBJ2-7, with D possibly being TRBD2 (6 bases). V lost 3 bases and J 7 bases, leaving 13 bases between the germline ends. CDR3 length: 13 residues. Per the germline V gene, CDR1 is KGHSH and CDR2 is LQKENI. The CDR3 coding sequence is TGTGCCAGCTCACCGGTTGGGGGAGGTGAGCAGTACTTC. Translating it yields CASSPVGGGEQYF. Combining the CDR3 with reference TRBV18 and TRBJ2-7 gives the whole variable domain NAGVMQNPRHLVRRRGQEARLRCSPMKGHSHVYWYRQLPEEGLKFMVYLQKENIIDESGMPKERFSAEFPKEGPSILRIQQVVRGDSAAYFCASSPVGGGEQYFGPGTRLTVT.

The chain is built from TRBV4-1 and TRBJ2-7; TRBD2 matches 11 bases. Per germline, CDR1 MGHRA and CDR2 YSYEKL. This CDR3 has 14 amino acids. With V trimmed by 1 base and J by 4 bases, 0 bases remained unmatched. The CDR3 loop is CASSQVAGGYEQYF. For the CDR3, the DNA is TGCGCCAGCAGCCAAGTAGCGGGGGGGTACGAGCAGTACTTC.

V gene TRBV5-5 combines with J gene TRBJ2-5; 7 bases line up with TRBD2. Germline V gene sequence: CDR1 SGHKS, CDR2 YYEKEE (reference sequence). This CDR3 region has 19 residues. The ends lost 6 bases at V and 2 bases at J; junction bases unmatched: 22. CDR3 region: CASIHTPLLEGTTQETQYF. The CDR3 region has the DNA TGTGCCAGCATACACACCCCCCTCCTGGAAGGGACTACACAAGAGACCCAGTACTTC.

The chain has TRBV19 and TRBJ2-7; TRBD1 is a possible D gene (6 bases). The CDR3 loop spans 15 amino acids. Germline V gene sequence: CDR1 LNHDA, CDR2 SQIVND (reference sequence). V lost 5 bases and J lost 2, with 16 bases in between. The CDR3 loop reads CASSYRQGTPYEQYF. The CDR3 DNA reads TGTGCCAGTAGTTATAGGCAGGGGACCCCCTACGAGCAGTACTTC.